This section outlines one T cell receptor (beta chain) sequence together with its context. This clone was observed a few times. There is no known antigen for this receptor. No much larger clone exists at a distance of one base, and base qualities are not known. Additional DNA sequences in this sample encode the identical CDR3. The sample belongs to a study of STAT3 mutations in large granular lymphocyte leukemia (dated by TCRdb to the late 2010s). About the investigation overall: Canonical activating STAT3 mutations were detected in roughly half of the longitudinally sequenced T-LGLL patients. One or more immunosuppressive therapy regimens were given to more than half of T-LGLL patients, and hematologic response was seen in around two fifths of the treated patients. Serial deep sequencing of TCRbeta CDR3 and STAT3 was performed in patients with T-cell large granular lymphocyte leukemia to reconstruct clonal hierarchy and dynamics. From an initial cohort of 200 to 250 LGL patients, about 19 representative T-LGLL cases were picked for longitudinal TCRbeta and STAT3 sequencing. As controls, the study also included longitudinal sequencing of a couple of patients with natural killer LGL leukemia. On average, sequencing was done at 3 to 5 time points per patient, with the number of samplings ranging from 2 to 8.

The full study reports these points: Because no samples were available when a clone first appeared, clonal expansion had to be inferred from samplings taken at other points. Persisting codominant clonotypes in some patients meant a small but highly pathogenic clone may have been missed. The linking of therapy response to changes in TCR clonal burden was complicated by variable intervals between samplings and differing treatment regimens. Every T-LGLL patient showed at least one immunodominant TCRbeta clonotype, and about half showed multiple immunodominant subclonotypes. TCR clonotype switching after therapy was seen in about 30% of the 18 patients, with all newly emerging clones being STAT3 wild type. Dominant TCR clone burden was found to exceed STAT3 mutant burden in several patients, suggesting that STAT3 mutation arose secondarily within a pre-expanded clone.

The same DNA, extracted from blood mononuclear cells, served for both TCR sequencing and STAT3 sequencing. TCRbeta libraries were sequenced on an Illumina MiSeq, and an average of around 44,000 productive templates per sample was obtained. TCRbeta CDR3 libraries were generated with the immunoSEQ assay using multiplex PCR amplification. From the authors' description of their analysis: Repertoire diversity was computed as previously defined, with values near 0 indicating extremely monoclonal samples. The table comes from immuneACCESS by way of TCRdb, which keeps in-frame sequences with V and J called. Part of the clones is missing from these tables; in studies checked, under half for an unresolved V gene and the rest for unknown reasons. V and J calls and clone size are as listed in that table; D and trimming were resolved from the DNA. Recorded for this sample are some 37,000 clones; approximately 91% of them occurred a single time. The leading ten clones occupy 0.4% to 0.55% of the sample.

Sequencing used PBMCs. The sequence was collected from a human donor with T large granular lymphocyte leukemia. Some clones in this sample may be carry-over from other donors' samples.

The DNA sequence reads TGCGCCAGCAGCTTGAATAGCAATCAGCCCCAGCATTTT. It is translated as CASSLNSNQPQHF. This chain joins TRBV5-1 to TRBJ1-5, with no D gene named confidently. The germline V gene provides CDR1 SGHRS and CDR2 YFSETQ. Relative to germline, V is 1 base shorter and J is 0 bases shorter, with 2 bases between their ends. There are 13 amino acids in the CDR3, from cysteine to phenylalanine inclusive. Only the CDR3 portion is preserved as DNA: 39 bases, with reading frame beginning at the first base. Supplemented by the reference TRBV5-1 and TRBJ1-5 proteins around the CDR3, the complete variable domain is KAGVTQTPRYLIKTRGQQVTLSCSPISGHRSVSWYQQTPGQGLQFLFEYFSETQRNKGNFPGRFSGRQFSNSRSEMNVSTLELGDSALYLCASSLNSNQPQHFGDGTRLSIL.